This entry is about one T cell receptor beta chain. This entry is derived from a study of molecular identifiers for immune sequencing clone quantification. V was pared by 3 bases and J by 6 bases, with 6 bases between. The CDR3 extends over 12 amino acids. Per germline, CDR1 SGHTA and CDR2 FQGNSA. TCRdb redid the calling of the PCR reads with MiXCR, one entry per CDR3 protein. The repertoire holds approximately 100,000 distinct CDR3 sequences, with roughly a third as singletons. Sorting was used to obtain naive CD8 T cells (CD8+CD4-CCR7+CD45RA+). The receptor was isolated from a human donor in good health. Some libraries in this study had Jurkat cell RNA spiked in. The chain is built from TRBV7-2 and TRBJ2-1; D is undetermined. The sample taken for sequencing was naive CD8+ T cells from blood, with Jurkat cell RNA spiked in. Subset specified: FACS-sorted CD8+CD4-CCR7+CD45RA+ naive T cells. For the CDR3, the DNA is TGTGCCAGCAGCTTTTTGCCCAATGAGCAGTTCTTC. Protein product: CASSFLPNEQFF.